This TCR beta chain is from a study of human T cells and chemical hapten exposure (dated by TCRdb to about 2021). About the full investigation: The libraries were sequenced as a pool, and the TCR yield per sample differed mostly because of small variations in library volumes within the pool. The study tracked peripheral blood TCR repertoire changes in vivo during primary and secondary sensitization to the hapten diphenylcyclopropenone (DPC) in alopecia patients. For every blood RNA sample, sequencing covered both the TCR alpha and TCR beta chains. Overall study outcomes, separate from this receptor: No change with DPC sensitization was found in the number of TCRs above 1 in 1000 frequency, and no evidence of global repertoire structure alterations was found. Repeated subsampling changed both the strength of the expansion versus patch-test correlation and the threshold at which the correlation became significant.

This clonotype was counted ten times or more. The antigen it recognizes is unknown. No quality values exist for individual bases; no much larger clone is one base distant. Total RNA was extracted from unfractionated whole blood collected in Tempus Blood RNA tubes. About 5 healthy volunteers were used as TCR sequencing controls and were bled at day 0, 2 weeks and 6 weeks. The library came from 5' RACE. Instrument used: Illumina MiSeq. Library preparation attached unique molecular identifiers to individual cDNA molecules for quantitative, reproducible TCR counting. Per the authors' processing: The median number of TCRs per sample was roughly 94,000, ranging from about 20,000 to 750,000. V, J and CDR3 annotation of the TCR reads was performed with the Decombinator software suite. For PS versus PT1 abundance plots, all samples were subsampled to the same number of TCRs (28,000). Expanded TCRs were defined as absent before sensitization and observed at least eight times at the 2-week time point. The raw public reads went through TCRdb reprocessing: fastp at Q25, MiXCR clone calling, in-frame beta chains kept. Rows are unified per CDR3 protein, each entry keeping the most common DNA and genes. TCRdb, not the original authors, processed these V and J calls. This sample holds about 140,000 distinct CDR3 sequences; 3.5% to 5% were observed only once. The top ten hold 1.3% to 1.5% of the sample.

This TCR was sampled from a female donor in good health.

The nucleotide sequence reads TGCGCCAGCAGCTTTGAGGGCCACAATGAGCAGTTCTTC. Its translation reads: CASSFEGHNEQFF. The V and J genes are TRBV5-1 and TRBJ2-1; D gene: possibly TRBD2, on 5 matching bases. Taken from the germline V gene, the CDR1 and CDR2 loops are SGHRS and YFSETQ. V loses 2 bases, J loses 5 bases, and the germline ends lie 8 bases apart. Including cysteine and phenylalanine, the CDR3 has 13 amino acids. Only the CDR3 part of the read is kept: 39 bases, read in frame from the first base.